The following is a T cell receptor (beta chain) sequence with its context. The antigen remains undetermined. CD4+ T cells were isolated after about nine days of culture. The vaccine given was either BNT162b2 or mRNA-1273, in two doses. Here immunoSEQ multiplex PCR was the method, and the copy in TCRdb shows in-frame clones only, minus some. Among more than 60,000 clones listed, 74% were seen once. This sample is part of a study of vaccination effects on CD4 cells after COVID-19. V gave up 8 bases and J gave up 2 bases, with 22 bases separating them. CDR1 SNHLY and CDR2 FYNNEI come from the germline V gene. The CDR3 loop spans 16 amino acids.

The rearrangement uses TRBV2 and TRBJ2-7; possible D gene TRBD1, 5 bases. The receptor was isolated from a human donor who received a COVID-19 vaccine. Sequences were derived from CD4+ T cells from PBMCs cultured without peptide, sampled after COVID-19 vaccination. The CDR3 DNA is TGTGCCAGCGGCCCCTCCGGACACCCTACCACCTACGAGCAGTACGTC. Protein product: CASGPSGHPTTYEQYV.